This entry describes one T cell receptor beta chain. What it recognizes is unknown. These data are taken from a study of T cell repertoires in cytomegalovirus infection. TCRdb recomputed calls from the reads with MiXCR, one row per CDR3 protein. The data show approximately 1,000,000 distinct CDR3 sequences, approximately 30% seen once. Germline-derived CDR1 and CDR2 are MGHRA and YSYEKL. The CDR3 spans 13 residues. Deletions cut 2 bases from V and 6 bases from J, with 8 bases between. The source material was cultured CD8+ T cells from PBMCs, sampled from culture after CMV antigen stimulation. This rearrangement joins TRBV4-1 to TRBJ2-1; D remains unclear. This sequence originates from a human donor in good health (CMV status not recorded). Some clones in this sample may be carry-over from other donors' samples. The CDR3 DNA follows: TGCGCCAGCAGCCAAATAGGCGGCAATGAGCAGTTCTTC. This gives the protein CASSQIGGNEQFF.